The clone carrying this T cell receptor (beta chain) has a handful of counts. Antigen: not known. PCR primers comprised 60 Vbeta and 13 Jbeta primers. Per the original data handling: About 9.9 million of the approximately 80 million unique TCR beta chains counted in a later analysis were shared. Profiling relied on immunoSEQ multiplex PCR, and the TCRdb table lists in-frame clones only, not all of them. That table furnishes V, J and clone size, whereas the DNA furnished D and trimming. This table has 200,000 or so clones, roughly 74% appearing once. The data derive from a study of cytomegalovirus exposure and HLA in healthy donors. Study-level points and caveats: Roughly uniform depth of sequencing across donors was assumed in presence/absence analyses.

Germline values: CDR1 SNHLY, CDR2 FYNNEI. The CDR3 is made up of 13 amino acids. V gave up 0 bases and J gave up 4 bases, with 6 bases separating them. The donors comprised healthy bone marrow donors. The sequence was collected from a woman in her twenties or thirties in good health and CMV-seropositive. Specimen: PBMCs. The chain couples TRBV2 to TRBJ1-1; D ambiguous. The chain's CDR3 is CASSEALLTEAFF. In DNA form, the CDR3 reads TGTGCCAGCAGTGAAGCCCTACTCACTGAAGCTTTCTTT.